These 14 T cell receptor beta chains were all obtained from the same sample, sequenced in a study of shared clonotypes between healthy human individuals. Using immunoSEQ multiplex PCR, the repertoire was profiled, and TCRdb retains in-frame clones only, with some absent. The sample has some 2 million clones, 85% to 95% seen once; the top ten hold around 0.13%. The sequencing sample was made of naive CD4+ T cells sorted from blood. The subset denotes: CD45RA+ positively selected. These receptors all stem from a man younger than 35 in good health.

The V gene is TRBV2, the J gene TRBJ2-5, with D maybe TRBD1 (5 bases). Germline CDR1 is SNHLY and CDR2 is FYNNEI. The ends were cut back, 8 bases at V and 5 bases at J, with 15 bases in the middle. The CDR3 is made up of 13 amino acids. CDR3 protein: CASRIGVGETQYF. The CDR3 bases are TGTGCCAGCCGAATAGGGGTTGGGGAGACCCAGTACTTC.

This chain links TRBV30 with TRBJ2-1, with D perhaps TRBD1 (5 bases). The V end was cut by 0 bases, the J end by 5 bases, with 8 bases between. CDR3 size: 13 residues. Germline V lookup: CDR1 GTSNPN, CDR2 SVGIG (reference sequence). CDR3 sequence reads: CAWSVIRDNEQFF. In DNA, the CDR3 is TGTGCCTGGAGTGTAATCAGGGACAATGAGCAGTTCTTC.

This chain links TRBV6-1 with TRBJ2-7, with 11 bases fitting TRBD2. CDR3 size: 19 residues. The junction had 13 bases not matched to a gene; V was cut back by 1 base and J by 2 bases. Per germline, CDR1 MNHNS and CDR2 SASEGT. In DNA, the CDR3 is TGTGCCAGCAGTGAAGTCCACCGCGCTAGCGGGGGGATCGCCTACGAGCAGTACTTC. Protein product: CASSEVHRASGGIAYEQYF.

The CDR3 sequence is CASSEPTGEMGNEQFF. The CDR3 DNA is TGTGCCAGCAGTGAACCGACTGGGGAAATGGGTAATGAGCAGTTCTTC. This chain uses TRBV25-1 with TRBJ2-1; D unclear. CDR3 length: 16 amino acids. The V and J ends lost 2 bases and 7 bases respectively, with 18 bases between them. The V gene's germline CDR1 is MGHDK and CDR2 SYGVNS.

The CDR3 DNA follows: TGTGCCAGCAGCAATTGGTGTGGACCGTTGAACACCGGGGAGCTGTTTTTT. Translation: CASSNWCGPLNTGELFF. J is TRBJ2-2 and V is TRBV21-1. TRBV21-1 is an annotated pseudogene. The CDR3 runs 17 residues.

Notes on this clone: The identical CDR3 is also encoded by other nucleotide sequences in the sample. The chain combines TRBV5-1 with TRBJ2-3; 10 positions agree with TRBD2. The ends lost 4 bases at V and 6 bases at J; junction bases unmatched: 2. Per the germline V gene, CDR1 is SGHRS and CDR2 is YFSETQ. CDR3 length: 13 residues. The CDR3 loop is CASSLAGEDTQYF. In DNA form, the CDR3 reads TGCGCCAGCAGCCTAGCGGGAGAGGATACGCAGTATTTT. The full variable domain, its missing parts supplied by reference TRBV5-1 and TRBJ2-3, is KAGVTQTPRYLIKTRGQQVTLSCSPISGHRSVSWYQQTPGQGLQFLFEYFSETQRNKGNFPGRFSGRQFSNSRSEMNVSTLELGDSALYLCASSLAGEDTQYFGPGTRLTVL.

The chain uses TRBV5-6 and TRBJ2-7; 8 nucleotides align to TRBD1. CDR3 length equals 14 residues. Germline V gives CDR1 SGHDT, CDR2 YYEEEE. V lost 5 bases and J lost 2; bases outside the gene matches: 6. The chain's CDR3 is CASSYSGGPYEQYF. CDR3 sequence (DNA): TGTGCCAGCAGTTATTCAGGGGGCCCCTACGAGCAGTACTTC. The full variable domain, in which reference TRBV5-6 and TRBJ2-7 provide the parts outside the CDR3, is DAGVTQSPTHLIKTRGQQVTLRCSPKSGHDTVSWYQQALGQGPQFIFQYYEEEERQRGNFPDRFSGHQFPNYSSELNVNALLLGDSALYLCASSYSGGPYEQYFGPGTRLTVT.

The chain uses TRBV7-9 and TRBJ1-4, with D tentatively TRBD1 (5 bases). V was trimmed by 1 base and J by 0 bases, leaving 6 bases between them. Germline lookup yields CDR1 SEHNR and CDR2 FQNEAQ (reference sequence). The CDR3 runs to 15 residues. The CDR3 DNA sequence: TGTGCCAGCAGCTTAGTAGGGGCAACTAATGAAAAACTGTTTTTT. Its protein is CASSLVGATNEKLFF.

The gene calls are TRBV5-1 and TRBJ1-4; no clear D gene. V lost 4 bases and J 7 bases, leaving 14 bases between the germline ends. This CDR3 has 14 amino acids. The germline V gene encodes CDR1 SGHRS and CDR2 YFSETQ. The CDR3 nucleotides read TGCGCCAGCAGCCCTATGACTACCCCTGAAAAACTGTTTTTT. The encoded protein is CASSPMTTPEKLFF.

This clone came up once. The rearrangement uses TRBV2 and TRBJ2-2; D gene unclear. Germline V gene sequence: CDR1 SNHLY, CDR2 FYNNEI. This CDR3 region has 14 residues. V shed 7 bases and J shed 0 bases, with 9 bases lying between them. The CDR3 protein is CASITDSNTGELFF. The CDR3 bases are TGTGCCAGCATCACGGATTCGAACACCGGGGAGCTGTTTTTT. The variable domain in full, with the rest retrieved from reference TRBV2 and TRBJ2-2, is EPEVTQTPSHQVTQMGQEVILRCVPISNHLYFYWYRQILGQKVEFLVSFYNNEISEKSEIFDDQFSVERPDGSNFTLKIRSTKLEDSAMYFCASITDSNTGELFFGEGSRLTVL.

The rearrangement uses TRBV11-3 and TRBJ1-1; TRBD1 matches at 7 bases. The trim removed 5 bases at V and 0 bases at J, leaving 12 bases unmatched. Germline V CDR1 and CDR2: SGHNT, YENEEA. There are 17 residues in the CDR3. The CDR3 region is CASSLEGQLQMNTEAFF. The CDR3 DNA follows: TGTGCCAGCAGCCTTGAGGGACAGCTTCAAATGAACACTGAAGCTTTCTTT. Looking up the rest from reference TRBV11-3 and TRBJ1-1 gives the full variable domain: EAGVVQSPRYKIIEKKQPVAFWCNPISGHNTLYWYLQNLGQGPELLIRYENEEAVDDSQLPKDRFSAERLKGVDSTLKIQPAELGDSAVYLCASSLEGQLQMNTEAFFGQGTRLTVV.

V gene TRBV7-9 combines with J gene TRBJ1-1; D is perhaps TRBD1 (6 bases). The CDR3 totals 14 residues. Between the trimmed V and J ends, which lost 2 bases and 4 bases, there was a span of 11 bases. Looked up from germline, CDR1 is SEHNR and CDR2 is FQNEAQ (reference sequence). CDR3 residues: CASSLRGGVTEAFF. CDR3 in DNA: TGTGCCAGCAGCTTAAGGGGGGGAGTCACTGAAGCTTTCTTT.

This chain links TRBV7-3 with TRBJ2-3; 8 positions match TRBD2. The CDR3 runs to 16 residues. Germline V gene data show CDR1 as SGHTA and CDR2 as FQGTGA. With 6 bases clipped from V and 1 base from J, the junction kept 9 bases outside the gene matches. This CDR3 reads CASSDSRGEGTDTQYF. In nucleotides, the CDR3 is TGTGCCAGCAGTGATTCGCGGGGGGAGGGCACAGATACGCAGTATTTT.

The rearrangement joins TRBV7-2 to TRBJ2-5, with no clear D. With 5 bases removed from V and 5 bases from J, the gap between germline ends came to 9 bases. Germline CDR1 and CDR2: SGHTA and FQGNSA. CDR3 length equals 12 residues. The CDR3 nucleotides read TGTGCCAGCAGCCCAACCCATGAGACCCAGTACTTC. Its translation is CASSPTHETQYF.